This T cell receptor beta chain was sequenced in a study of shared clonotypes between healthy human individuals. About the research overall: CD4 naive and CD4 memory each took three plates per donor, while CD8 naive took two and CD8 memory one.

Germline values: CDR1 KGHSH, CDR2 LQKENI. The CDR3 runs to 12 residues. V dropped 4 bases and J dropped 6 bases, with 10 bases sitting between them. Data came from immunoSEQ multiplex PCR; TCRdb stores just in-frame clones and leaves some out. Of more than 1.2 million clones in the sample, around 98.5% were seen once. The chain combines TRBV18 with TRBJ2-7, with D possibly TRBD2 on 5 matching bases. The sample taken for sequencing was naive CD4+ T cells sorted from blood. The subset is: CD45RA+ positively selected. The sequence was collected from a man younger than 40 in good health. The CDR3 DNA follows: TGTGCCAGCTCACAGGCTAGCCGCGAGCAGTACTTC. Translating it yields CASSQASREQYF.